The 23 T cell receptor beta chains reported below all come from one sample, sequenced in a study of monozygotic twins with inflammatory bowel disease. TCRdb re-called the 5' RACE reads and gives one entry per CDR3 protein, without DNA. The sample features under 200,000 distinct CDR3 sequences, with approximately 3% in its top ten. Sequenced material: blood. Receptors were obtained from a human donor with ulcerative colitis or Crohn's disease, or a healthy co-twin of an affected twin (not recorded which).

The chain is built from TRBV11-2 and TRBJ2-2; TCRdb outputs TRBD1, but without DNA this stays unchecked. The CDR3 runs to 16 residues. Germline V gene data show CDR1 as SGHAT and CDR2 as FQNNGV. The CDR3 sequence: CASSFGQGTNTGELFF.

The CDR3 loop is CSVGQDGYEQYF. The chain links TRBV29-1 to TRBJ2-7; the D call from TCRdb, TRBD1, cannot be confirmed without DNA. Germline CDR1 is SQVTM and CDR2 is ANQGSEA. This CDR3 is 12 amino acids long.

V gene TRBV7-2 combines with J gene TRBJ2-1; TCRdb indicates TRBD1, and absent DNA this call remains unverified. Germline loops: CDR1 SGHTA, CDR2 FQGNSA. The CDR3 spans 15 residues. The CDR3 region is CASSPLRQAGNEQFF. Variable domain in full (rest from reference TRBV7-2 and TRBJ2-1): GAGVSQSPSNKVTEKGKDVELRCDPISGHTALYWYRQSLGQGLEFLIYFQGNSAPDKSGLPSDRFSAERTGGSVSTLTIQRTQQEDSAVYLCASSPLRQAGNEQFFGPGTRLTVL.

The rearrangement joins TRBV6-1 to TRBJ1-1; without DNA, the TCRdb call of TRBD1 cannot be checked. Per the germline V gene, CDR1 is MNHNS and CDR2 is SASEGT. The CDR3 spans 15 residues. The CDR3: CASSTWDRLNTEAFF.

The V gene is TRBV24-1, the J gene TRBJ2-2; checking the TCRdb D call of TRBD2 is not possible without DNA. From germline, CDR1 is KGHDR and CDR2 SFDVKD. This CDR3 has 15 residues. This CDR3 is CATSRTSGKSGELFF.

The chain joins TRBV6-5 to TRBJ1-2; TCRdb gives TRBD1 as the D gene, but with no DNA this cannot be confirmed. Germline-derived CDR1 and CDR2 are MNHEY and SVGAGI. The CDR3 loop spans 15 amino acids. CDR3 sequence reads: CASSSIGTGGYGYTF.

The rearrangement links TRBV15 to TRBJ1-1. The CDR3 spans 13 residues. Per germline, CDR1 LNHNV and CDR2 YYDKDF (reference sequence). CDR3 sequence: CATSRGGGSEAFF.

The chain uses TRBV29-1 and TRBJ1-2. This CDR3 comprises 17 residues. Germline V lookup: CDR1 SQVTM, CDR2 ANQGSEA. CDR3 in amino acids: CSVDPPGRSYGGYGYTF.

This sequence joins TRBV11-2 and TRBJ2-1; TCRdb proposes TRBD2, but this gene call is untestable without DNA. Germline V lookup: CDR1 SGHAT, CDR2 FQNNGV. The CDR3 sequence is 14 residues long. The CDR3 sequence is CASSLALAGSEQFF. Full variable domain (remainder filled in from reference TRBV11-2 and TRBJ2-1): EAGVAQSPRYKIIEKRQSVAFWCNPISGHATLYWYQQILGQGPKLLIQFQNNGVVDDSQLPKDRFSAERLKGVDSTLKIQPAKLEDSAVYLCASSLALAGSEQFFGPGTRLTVL.

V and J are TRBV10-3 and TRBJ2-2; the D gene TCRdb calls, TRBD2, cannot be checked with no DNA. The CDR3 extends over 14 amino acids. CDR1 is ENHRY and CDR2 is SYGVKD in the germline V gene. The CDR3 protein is CAISDGRAGGELFF.

CDR3: CSAPPGGNQPQHF. This chain connects TRBV20-1 to TRBJ1-5; with no DNA, the TCRdb D assignment of TRBD1 cannot be verified. The germline V gene has CDR1 DFQATT and CDR2 SNEGSKA (reference sequence). This CDR3 is 13 amino acids long.

CDR3: CASSLARTSARYEQYF. The chain joins TRBV7-8 to TRBJ2-7; lacking DNA, the TRBD2 call made by TCRdb goes unchecked. Germline CDR1 is SGHVS and CDR2 is FQNEAQ. This CDR3 comprises 16 residues.

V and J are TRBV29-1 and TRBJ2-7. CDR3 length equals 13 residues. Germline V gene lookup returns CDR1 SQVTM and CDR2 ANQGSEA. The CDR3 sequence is CSVDFDMSYEQYF.

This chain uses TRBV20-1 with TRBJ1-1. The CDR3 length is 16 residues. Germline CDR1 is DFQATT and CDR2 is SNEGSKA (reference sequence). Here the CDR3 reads CSAPPGSCGLNTEAFF.

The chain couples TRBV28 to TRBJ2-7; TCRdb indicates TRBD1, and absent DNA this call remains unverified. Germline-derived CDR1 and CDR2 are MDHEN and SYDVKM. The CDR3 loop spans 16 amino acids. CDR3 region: CASSSPYRGNSYEQYF.

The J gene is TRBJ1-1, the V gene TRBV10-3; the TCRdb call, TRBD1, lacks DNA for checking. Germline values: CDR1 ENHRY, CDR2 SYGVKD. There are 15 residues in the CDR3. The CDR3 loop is CAISGETGGAAEAFF.

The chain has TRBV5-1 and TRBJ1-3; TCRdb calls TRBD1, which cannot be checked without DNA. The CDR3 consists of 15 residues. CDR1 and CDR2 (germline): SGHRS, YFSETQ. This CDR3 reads CASTAGINSGNTIYF.

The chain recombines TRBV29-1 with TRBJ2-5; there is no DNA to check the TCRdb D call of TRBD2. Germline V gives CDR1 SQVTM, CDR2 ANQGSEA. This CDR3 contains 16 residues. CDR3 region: CSVDGTSGRVQETQYF.

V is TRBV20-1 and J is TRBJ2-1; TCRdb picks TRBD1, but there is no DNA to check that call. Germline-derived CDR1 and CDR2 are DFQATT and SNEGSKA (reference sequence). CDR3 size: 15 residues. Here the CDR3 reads CSARDPGQAYNEQFF.

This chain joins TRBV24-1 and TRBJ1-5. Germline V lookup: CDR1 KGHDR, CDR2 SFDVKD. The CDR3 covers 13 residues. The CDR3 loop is CATSGQPNQPQHF.

The CDR3 loop is CASLRANGYSYTF. The chain uses TRBV6-5 and TRBJ1-2. Looked up from germline, CDR1 is MNHEY and CDR2 is SVGAGI. The CDR3 is 13 amino acids.

This CDR3 reads CASSFPGTPNTEAFF. The chain joins TRBV7-3 to TRBJ1-1; the TRBD1 assignment by TCRdb is unverifiable without DNA. Germline V gives CDR1 SGHTA, CDR2 FQGTGA. The length of the CDR3 is 15 residues.

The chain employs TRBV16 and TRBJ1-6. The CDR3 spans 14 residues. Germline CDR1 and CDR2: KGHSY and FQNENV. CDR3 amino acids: CASSQRTDNSPLHF.